The rows below give T cell receptor beta chains drawn from one sample of a study of T cells in Graves' hyperthyroidism and ophthalmopathy. TCRdb reanalysed the multiplex PCR reads using MiXCR and keeps one entry per CDR3 protein. The data hold 200,000 to 250,000 distinct CDR3 sequences, with about 15% observed a single time. The sequenced sample was blood. The receptors stem from a woman aged 45-59 years with Graves' hyperthyroidism. Each CDR3 is given with its conserved first and last residue.

CASSPTGSGTEAFF TRBJ1-1 TRBV18
CASSLRRELKETQYF TRBJ2-5 TRBV11-3
CASSLRTGQVTEAFF TRBJ1-1 TRBV5-1
CSVLWSSYEQYF TRBJ2-7 TRBV29-1
CASSPPGTSHAFF TRBJ1-1 TRBV12-3/TRBV12-4
CASSLLAGEQTQYF TRBJ2-5 TRBV7-3
CASSLTGRMNTEAFF TRBJ1-1 TRBV7-3
CASSLTLSDRVGETQYF TRBJ2-5 TRBV7-2
CASRDREAEQYF TRBJ2-7 TRBV27
CASRTTGKLGGYTF TRBJ1-2 TRBV2
CAWSGGGEQYF TRBJ2-7 TRBV30
CASSSSNGANVLTF TRBJ2-6 TRBV28
CASSYTRNQETQYF TRBJ2-5 TRBV6-1
CASSKEGLADSEETQYF TRBJ2-5 TRBV19
CSARVGTGAGTEAFF TRBJ1-1 TRBV20-1
CASSSLVEQYF TRBJ2-7 TRBV28
CASSLGDRSQNEQFF TRBJ2-1 TRBV5-6
CSARPGQATNYGYTF TRBJ1-2 TRBV20-1
CASRNQGARYQSEAFF TRBJ1-1 TRBV19
CASSEKTGVGAFF TRBJ1-1 TRBV2
CATAQGGRFTDTQYF TRBJ2-3 TRBV10-3
CASSLFYQDSPSTDTQYF TRBJ2-3 TRBV28
CAWSVLGQRTYEQYF TRBJ2-7 TRBV30
CASSLFTGAGVVNTEAFF TRBJ1-1 TRBV27
CASSLWDTNQPQHF TRBJ1-5 TRBV12-3/TRBV12-4
CASSRRKASEAFF TRBJ1-1 TRBV4-1
CSAIEMGATYEQYF TRBJ2-7 TRBV20-1
CASSQDRGFEQYF TRBJ2-7 TRBV12-3/TRBV12-4
CASSGGGAKETQYF TRBJ2-5 TRBV7-3
CASSLWGDQPQHF TRBJ1-5 TRBV28
CASSPGQASTDTQYF TRBJ2-3 TRBV7-9
CASSLMSGYTF TRBJ1-2 TRBV12-3/TRBV12-4
CASSQTRATDTQYF TRBJ2-3 TRBV6-1
CASSLVPITYEQYF TRBJ2-7 TRBV27
CASSTMTVEAFF TRBJ1-1 TRBV28
CASSQEDREWTDTQYF TRBJ2-3 TRBV4-1
CASMGRGHEKLFF TRBJ1-4 TRBV2
CASSIRGPKTYEQYF TRBJ2-7 TRBV19
CASSPGTVGPETQYF TRBJ2-5 TRBV11-2